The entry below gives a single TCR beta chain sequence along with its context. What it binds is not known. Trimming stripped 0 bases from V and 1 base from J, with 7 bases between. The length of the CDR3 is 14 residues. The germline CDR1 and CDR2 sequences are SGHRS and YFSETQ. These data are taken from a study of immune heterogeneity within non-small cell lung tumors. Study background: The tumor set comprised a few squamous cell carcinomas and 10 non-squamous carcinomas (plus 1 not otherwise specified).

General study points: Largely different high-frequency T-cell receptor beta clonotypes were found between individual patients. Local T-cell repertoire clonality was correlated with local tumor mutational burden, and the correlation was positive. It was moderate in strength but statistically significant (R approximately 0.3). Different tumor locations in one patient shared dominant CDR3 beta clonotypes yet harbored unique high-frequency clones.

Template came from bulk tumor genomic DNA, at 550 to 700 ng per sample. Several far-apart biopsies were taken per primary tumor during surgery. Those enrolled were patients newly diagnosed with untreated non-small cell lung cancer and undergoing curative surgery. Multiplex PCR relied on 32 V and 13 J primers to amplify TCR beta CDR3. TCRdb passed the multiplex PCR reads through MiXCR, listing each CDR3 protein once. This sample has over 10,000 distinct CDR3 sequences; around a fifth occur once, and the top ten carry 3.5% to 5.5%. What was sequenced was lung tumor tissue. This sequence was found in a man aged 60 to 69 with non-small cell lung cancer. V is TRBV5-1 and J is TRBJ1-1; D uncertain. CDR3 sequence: CASSLDYRNTEAFF. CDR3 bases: TGCGCCAGCAGCTTGGACTACAGGAACACTGAAGCTTTCTTT.